The present T cell receptor (beta chain) was sequenced within a study of human T cells and chemical hapten exposure. Turning to the study itself: Across samples, TCR yields varied, mostly owing to small differences in pooled library volumes.

TCRdb re-called the RACE reads through MiXCR, storing one row per CDR3 protein. In the table there are some 350,000 distinct CDR3 sequences, 6% to 8.5% of which are singletons. The CDR3 covers 13 residues. The V gene lost 8 bases and the J gene lost 4 bases, with 9 bases spanning the gap. The sample's time point: patch test 1, 2 weeks after DPC sensitization. Treatment meaning: therapeutic diphenylcyclopropenone sensitization with weekly scalp DPC. Alopecia patients, 18 to 70 years old and DPC-suitable, served as donors. This clonotype was sampled from a woman between 18 and 29 years old with alopecia areata. Some clones in this sample may be carry-over from other donors' samples. The chain couples TRBV12-3 or TRBV12-4 to TRBJ2-6, with D possibly matching TRBD2 (5 bases). This material consisted of whole blood, taken in connection with sensitization to the hapten diphenylcyclopropenone (DPC). The CDR3 sequence is CASVPGGANVLTF. The CDR3 bases are TGTGCCAGCGTTCCGGGGGGGGCCAACGTCCTGACTTTC.